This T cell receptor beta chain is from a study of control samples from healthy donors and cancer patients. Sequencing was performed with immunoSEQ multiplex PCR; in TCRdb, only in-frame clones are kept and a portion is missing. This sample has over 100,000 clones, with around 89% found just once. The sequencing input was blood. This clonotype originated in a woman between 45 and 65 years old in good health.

The CDR3 DNA is TGTGCCAGCACCACGACAGGGGGCTGGTACGAGCAGTACTTC. It yields the protein CASTTTGGWYEQYF. This chain connects TRBV6-5 to TRBJ2-7; 10 positions match TRBD1. Unmatched junction bases numbered 7, after V lost 7 bases and J lost 4 bases. This CDR3 has 14 amino acids. Per germline, CDR1 MNHEY and CDR2 SVGAGI.